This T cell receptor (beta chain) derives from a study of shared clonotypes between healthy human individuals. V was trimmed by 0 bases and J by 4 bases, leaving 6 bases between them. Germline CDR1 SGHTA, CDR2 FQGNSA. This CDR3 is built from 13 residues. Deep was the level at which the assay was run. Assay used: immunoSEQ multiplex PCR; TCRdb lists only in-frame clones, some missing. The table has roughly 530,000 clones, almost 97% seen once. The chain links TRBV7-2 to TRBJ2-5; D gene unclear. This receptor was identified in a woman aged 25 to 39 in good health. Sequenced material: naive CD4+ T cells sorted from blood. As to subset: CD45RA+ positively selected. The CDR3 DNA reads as TGTGCCAGCAGCTTAGCCCGGATAGAGACCCAGTACTTC. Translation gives CASSLARIETQYF.